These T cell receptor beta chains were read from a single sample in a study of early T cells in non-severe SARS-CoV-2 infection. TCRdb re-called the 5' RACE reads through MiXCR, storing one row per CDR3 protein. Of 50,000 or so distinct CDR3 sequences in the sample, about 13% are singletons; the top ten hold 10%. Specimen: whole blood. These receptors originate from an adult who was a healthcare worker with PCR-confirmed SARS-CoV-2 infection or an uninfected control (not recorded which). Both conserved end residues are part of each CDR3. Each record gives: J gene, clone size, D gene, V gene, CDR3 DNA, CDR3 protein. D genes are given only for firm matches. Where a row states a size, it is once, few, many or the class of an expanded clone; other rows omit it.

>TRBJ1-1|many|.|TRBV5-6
TGTGCCAGCAGGGTTGGGGTTACCACAAACACTGAAGCTTTCTTT
CASRVGVTTNTEAFF
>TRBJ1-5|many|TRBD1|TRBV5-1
TGCGCCAGCAGCTGGTCCGGGACAGCGGGTCAGCCCCAGCATTTT
CASSWSGTAGQPQHF
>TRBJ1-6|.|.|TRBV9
TGTGCCAGCAGCCAATCGGGGGCAGTCAGCTCACCCCTCCACTTT
CASSQSGAVSSPLHF
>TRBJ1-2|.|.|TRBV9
TGTGCCAGCAGCCAAGGACAGACCTATGGCTACACCTTC
CASSQGQTYGYTF
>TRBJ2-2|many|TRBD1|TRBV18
TGTGCCAGCTCACCGGATAGGGGGCCGGTCGGGGAGCTGTTTTTT
CASSPDRGPVGELFF
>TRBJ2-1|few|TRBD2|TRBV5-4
TGTGCCAGCAGCCCGCAACCTCTACGACTAGCGGGAGATAAAAATGAGCAGTTCTTC
CASSPQPLRLAGDKNEQFF
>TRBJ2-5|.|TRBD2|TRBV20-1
TGCAGTGCTAGACTAGCGGGGCACCAAGAGACCCAGTACTTC
CSARLAGHQETQYF
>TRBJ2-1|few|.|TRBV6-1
TGTGCCAGCAGCTCGGTCAACTACAATGAGCAGTTCTTC
CASSSVNYNEQFF
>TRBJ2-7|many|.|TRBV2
TGTGCCAGCAGTGCCTGGGGAGTCTACGAGCAGTACTTC
CASSAWGVYEQYF
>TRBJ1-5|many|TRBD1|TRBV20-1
TGCAGTGCCCCCCGGGACAGTGATTTAAGTCAGCCCCAGCATTTT
CSAPRDSDLSQPQHF
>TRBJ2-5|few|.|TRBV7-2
TGTGCCAGCAGCCGAGGACGGGATCAAGAGACCCAGTACTTC
CASSRGRDQETQYF
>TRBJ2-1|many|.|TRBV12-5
TGTGCTAGTGGGGGACCGTACTCCTACAATGAGCAGTTCTTC
CASGGPYSYNEQFF
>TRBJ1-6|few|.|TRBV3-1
TGTGCCAGCAGCCAGGCCGGGGGCTCTAATTCACCCCTCCACTTT
CASSQAGGSNSPLHF
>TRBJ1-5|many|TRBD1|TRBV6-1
TGTGCCAGCAGTGCAGGGGGGAGGGACAATCAGCCCCAGCATTTT
CASSAGGRDNQPQHF
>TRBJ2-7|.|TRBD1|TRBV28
TGTGCCAGCAGCTTAACCGGGACAGGAGCTTCTCAGCAGTACTTC
CASSLTGTGASQQYF
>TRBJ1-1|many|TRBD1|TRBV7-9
TGTGCCAGCAGCATTGGACAGGGGGACACTGAAGCTTTCTTT
CASSIGQGDTEAFF
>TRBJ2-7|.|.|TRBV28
TGTGCCACTGCGGGACAGCTACTTAAGAAGCAGTACTTC
CATAGQLLKKQYF